Here is one T cell receptor beta chain with its context. Its antigen is unknown. This sample was included in a study of cytomegalovirus exposure and HLA in healthy donors. Whole-study findings and limits: Most likely, a cluster of highly shared sequence variants arose as a sequencing artifact.

Primers included in the PCR were 60 Vbeta and 13 Jbeta primers. TCRdb keeps only in-frame clones here, not all; method: immunoSEQ multiplex PCR. The data contain about 140,000 clones, roughly 76% of them singletons. The sequence came from a female donor in good health and CMV-seronegative. Sequenced: PBMCs.

The CDR3: CASSLLARAYEQYF. CDR3 nucleotides: TGTGCCAGCAGTTTATTAGCCCGGGCCTACGAGCAGTACTTC. The V gene is TRBV28, the J gene TRBJ2-7; D not resolved. Germline V gives CDR1 MDHEN, CDR2 SYDVKM. V lost 1 base and J lost 2, with 9 bases in between. The CDR3 sequence is 14 residues long. Combining the CDR3 with reference TRBV28 and TRBJ2-7 gives the whole variable domain DVKVTQSSRYLVKRTGEKVFLECVQDMDHENMFWYRQDPGLGLRLIYFSYDVKMKEKGDIPEGYSVSREKKERFSLILESASTNQTSMYLCASSLLARAYEQYFGPGTRLTVT.